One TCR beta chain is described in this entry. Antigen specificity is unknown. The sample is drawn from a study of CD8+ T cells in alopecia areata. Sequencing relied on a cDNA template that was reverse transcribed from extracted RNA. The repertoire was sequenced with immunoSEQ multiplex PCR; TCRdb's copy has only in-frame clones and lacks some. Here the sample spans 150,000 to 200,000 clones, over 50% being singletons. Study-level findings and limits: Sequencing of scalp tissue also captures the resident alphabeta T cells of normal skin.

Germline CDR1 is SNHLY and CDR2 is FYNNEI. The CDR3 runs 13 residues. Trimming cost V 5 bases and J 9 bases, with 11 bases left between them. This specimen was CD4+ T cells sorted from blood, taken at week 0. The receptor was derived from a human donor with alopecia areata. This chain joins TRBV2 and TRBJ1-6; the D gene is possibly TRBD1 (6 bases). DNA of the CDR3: TGTGCCAGCAGTCAAGTCAGGGGTTCACCCCTCCACTTT. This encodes CASSQVRGSPLHF.